The text below deals with one T cell receptor beta chain. Its specificity is unknown. Researchers ran the PCR with 60 Vbeta and 13 Jbeta primers. The protocol was immunoSEQ multiplex PCR, while the TCRdb copy is restricted to in-frame clones and leaves out a portion. The table has fewer than 200,000 clones, 60% to 75% seen once. The data were obtained in a study of cytomegalovirus exposure and HLA in healthy donors. Regarding donors, all were healthy bone marrow donors. Study findings and constraints: When analyzed later, the rates of TCR association showed variation by HLA locus, with DRB1 the most and HLA-C the fewest. For cytomegalovirus status, the classifier reportedly gave diagnoses with high specificity and sensitivity.

This clonotype was obtained from a woman between 50 and 59 years old in good health and CMV-seropositive. Sequences were obtained from PBMCs.

The CDR3 region has the DNA TGCGCCAGCAGCTTGGAGTCGGCTAGCCTTCAGTACGAGCAGTACTTC. It translates to CASSLESASLQYEQYF. The gene calls are TRBV5-1 and TRBJ2-7; a weak D match, TRBD2 (5 bases). CDR3 length: 16 amino acids. V lost 0 bases to trimming and J lost 4 bases, with 17 bases between them. Germline-derived CDR1 and CDR2 are SGHRS and YFSETQ.